These 22 T cell receptor beta chains were all obtained from the same sample, sequenced in a study of CXCR3-negative and CXCR3-positive naive CD8 T cells. The TRB libraries of cDNA were built by UMI-labeled 5' RACE. TCRdb reprocessed the 5' RACE reads; each CDR3 protein has one entry and no DNA is given. The sample table includes 100,000 to 150,000 distinct CDR3 sequences. Sequencing was carried out using naive CXCR3- CD8+ T cells from blood. The subset denotes: CD45RO-CCR7+CD27+CD95- naive CD8+ T cells lacking CXCR3 (TNR3-). The receptors here all came from a human donor in good health. Some clones in this sample may be carry-over from other donors' samples.

V usage is TRBV29-1 and J usage is TRBJ1-1. Per the germline V gene, CDR1 is SQVTM and CDR2 is ANQGSEA. This CDR3 spans 12 amino acids. CDR3 sequence: CSVGGIGIYAFF.

The rearrangement joins TRBV4-2 to TRBJ1-6; TCRdb's D call of TRBD1 is untestable without DNA. Germline V gene lookup returns CDR1 LGHNA and CDR2 YNFKEQ. The CDR3 is 14 amino acids. The CDR3 reads CASSQGQGNSPLHF.

The rearrangement uses TRBV3-1 and TRBJ2-5. CDR1 LGHDT and CDR2 YNNKEL come from the germline V gene (reference sequence). The CDR3 length is 15 residues. The CDR3 sequence is CASSQEVASEKTQYF.

The chain uses TRBV23-1 and TRBJ1-1; TCRdb returns TRBD1, unconfirmable since there is no DNA. TRBV23-1 is treated as an ORF (open reading frame) with a function not yet certain. The CDR3 consists of 16 residues. The CDR3 sequence: CASSQSRGGTGSEAFF.

The chain joins TRBV10-3 to TRBJ2-3; the D gene TCRdb calls, TRBD2, cannot be checked with no DNA. Germline V lookup: CDR1 ENHRY, CDR2 SYGVKD. The CDR3 consists of 17 residues. The CDR3 here is CAISESSLAGSTDTQYF.

The chain links TRBV12-3 or TRBV12-4 to TRBJ2-4; TCRdb's assignment of TRBD2 cannot be checked, as there is no DNA. The CDR3 has 16 amino acids. CDR3 in amino acids: CASRPTYRSGRNIQYF.

CDR3 region: CASTMALGNQPQHF. V usage is TRBV5-5 and J usage is TRBJ1-5. Germline V gene lookup returns CDR1 SGHKS and CDR2 YYEKEE (reference sequence). The CDR3 runs 14 residues.

The V call is TRBV20-1, the J call TRBJ1-2; the TRBD1 assignment by TCRdb is unverifiable without DNA. This CDR3 spans 14 amino acids. The V gene's germline CDR1 is DFQATT and CDR2 SNEGSKA (reference sequence). The CDR3 reads CSARTGDAGYGYTF.

The V call is TRBV4-3, the J call TRBJ2-3; no DNA is available, so the TRBD2 call from TCRdb remains unchecked. The V gene's germline CDR1 is LGHNA and CDR2 YSLEER. The CDR3 is 17 amino acids. This CDR3 reads CASSQDESGARTDTQYF.

This chain connects TRBV7-2 to TRBJ1-2; TCRdb lists TRBD1, though no DNA is available to test this call. This CDR3 spans 17 amino acids. Germline CDR1 reads SGHTA; CDR2 reads FQGNSA. The CDR3 sequence is CASSLGSRGGYAYGYTF.

The chain combines TRBV6-2 or TRBV6-3 with TRBJ2-1; checking the TCRdb D call of TRBD1 is not possible without DNA. CDR1 is MNHEY and CDR2 is SVGEGT in the germline V gene. The CDR3 has 15 residues. The CDR3 loop reads CASSYVQAAYNEQFF.

The J gene is TRBJ1-1, the V gene TRBV6-2 or TRBV6-3; TCRdb proposes TRBD1, but this gene call is untestable without DNA. This CDR3 spans 13 amino acids. Germline V gene data show CDR1 as MNHEY and CDR2 as SVGEGT. The CDR3 loop reads CASRGQGLTEAFF.

The gene calls are TRBV5-1 and TRBJ2-3; with no DNA, the TCRdb D assignment of TRBD2 cannot be verified. The germline CDR1 and CDR2 sequences are SGHRS and YFSETQ. The CDR3 covers 14 residues. This chain's CDR3 is CASSLGGFGDTQYF.

CDR3 loop: CATSRIGPSGASGGNEQFF. The chain joins TRBV15 to TRBJ2-1; no DNA is available, so the TRBD2 call from TCRdb remains unchecked. The CDR3 runs 19 residues. Per germline, CDR1 LNHNV and CDR2 YYDKDF (reference sequence).

The V and J genes are TRBV12-3 or TRBV12-4 and TRBJ1-1. The CDR3 is 13 residues long. CDR3 residues: CASSLNQITEAFF.

The J gene is TRBJ2-1, the V gene TRBV19; the TCRdb D gene call, TRBD1, has no DNA to confirm it. CDR1 is LNHDA and CDR2 is SQIVND in the germline V gene (reference sequence). This CDR3 comprises 16 residues. This chain's CDR3 is CASSIGGRTYRNEQFF.

V gene TRBV28 combines with J gene TRBJ2-5; TCRdb's D call, TRBD1, is unchecked because there is no DNA. Germline V gene lookup returns CDR1 MDHEN and CDR2 SYDVKM. There are 14 residues in the CDR3. The CDR3 spells CASGSGQEQETQYF.

The V call is TRBV29-1, the J call TRBJ2-1; TCRdb gives TRBD2 as the D gene, but with no DNA this cannot be confirmed. The germline V gene encodes CDR1 SQVTM and CDR2 ANQGSEA. This CDR3 has 16 amino acids. CDR3 amino acids: CSVPKGLAGAYNEQFF.

The chain is built from TRBV10-3 and TRBJ2-7; TCRdb picks TRBD1, but there is no DNA to check that call. The CDR3 spans 13 residues. Germline V gives CDR1 ENHRY, CDR2 SYGVKD. The CDR3 here is CATTGTDRYEQYF.

V usage is TRBV5-5 and J usage is TRBJ2-2; TCRdb gives TRBD2 as the D gene, but with no DNA this cannot be confirmed. This CDR3 region has 14 residues. Germline-derived CDR1 and CDR2 are SGHKS and YYEKEE (reference sequence). This CDR3 is CASSLRHSAGELFF.

This chain joins TRBV20-1 and TRBJ2-7; there is no DNA to check the TCRdb D call of TRBD1. The CDR3 loop spans 14 amino acids. The germline gives CDR1 DFQATT, CDR2 SNEGSKA (reference sequence). CDR3 protein: CSAKPGPGIYEQYF.

The chain employs TRBV3-1 and TRBJ2-5; lacking DNA, the TRBD1 call made by TCRdb goes unchecked. Germline CDR1 is LGHDT and CDR2 is YNNKEL (reference sequence). This CDR3 is 14 amino acids long. CDR3 sequence: CASSPIDGPGTQYF.